These 27 T cell receptor beta chains were all obtained from the same sample, sequenced in a study of control samples from healthy donors and cancer patients. TCRdb's copy holds only in-frame clones and misses some; the assay was immunoSEQ multiplex PCR. Counted here are tens of thousands of clones, about nine tenths occurring once; the ten biggest clones make up over 3%. Sequencing was done on a sample of blood. The receptor source for this set is a woman under 30 in good health.

This chain connects TRBV27 to TRBJ1-1; no firm D call. The CDR3 has 13 residues. Trimming removed 9 bases from V and 6 bases from J, with 17 bases in between. Per germline, CDR1 MNHEY and CDR2 SMNVEV (reference sequence). The CDR3 spells CASSPSVRAEAFF. CDR3 nucleotide sequence: TGTGCCAGTAGCCCGTCGGTGAGGGCTGAAGCTTTCTTT.

The V and J genes are TRBV3-1 (or the pseudogene TRBV3-2) and TRBJ1-2; possibly TRBD1 for D (5 bases). CDR1 and CDR2 from the germline V gene are LGHDT and YNNKEL (reference sequence). V lost 3 bases and J 8 bases, leaving 19 bases between the germline ends. This CDR3 is 15 amino acids long. DNA of the CDR3: TGTGCCAGCAGCCAGTCGGGCCAGGGTCGTTCGGGCTACACCTTC. Protein: CASSQSGQGRSGYTF.

The chain couples TRBV7-9 to TRBJ2-6; either TRBD1 or TRBD2 may fit D (6 bases each). Germline V gene data show CDR1 as SEHNR and CDR2 as FQNEAQ (reference sequence). Deletions cut 3 bases from V and 2 bases from J, with 14 bases between. The CDR3 totals 17 residues. The DNA of the CDR3 is TGTGCCAGCAGCTTCGACAGGAGGGGAGCTGGGGCCAACGTCCTGACTTTC. Its translation is CASSFDRRGAGANVLTF.

The rearrangement links TRBV12-3 or TRBV12-4 to TRBJ1-2; no firm D call. V was cut by 6 bases and J by 3 bases, with 8 bases left in between. This CDR3 is 12 amino acids long. Here the CDR3 DNA reads TGTGCCAGCAGGGTTCGGGACTATGGCTACACCTTC. Translated, it gives CASRVRDYGYTF.

V usage is TRBV2 and J usage is TRBJ2-2; 12 bases are a match to TRBD1. This CDR3 contains 15 residues. CDR1 is SNHLY and CDR2 is FYNNEI in the germline V gene. J was trimmed by 7 bases and V by 5 bases; bases with no gene match: 5. The CDR3 region is CASSWDRGQVGELFF. CDR3 coding DNA: TGTGCCAGCAGTTGGGACAGGGGGCAGGTCGGGGAGCTGTTTTTT.

The genes are TRBV12-3 or TRBV12-4 and TRBJ1-2; a possible D gene is TRBD1 (5 bases). The CDR3 sequence is 13 residues long. V was cut by 6 bases and J by 6 bases, with 14 bases left in between. The CDR3 DNA reads as TGTGCCAGCAGCCAGGCCCAGGGACATGGCTACACCTTC. Its translation is CASSQAQGHGYTF.

The chain couples TRBV24-1 to TRBJ1-4, with a possible D match to TRBD1 (5 bases). The CDR3 is 15 amino acids. Germline assignment: CDR1 KGHDR and CDR2 SFDVKD. The V and J ends lost 4 bases and 2 bases respectively, with 10 bases between them. The CDR3 nucleotides are TGTGCCACCAGTGACTCCGGGACTACTAATGAAAAACTGTTTTTT. The encoded protein is CATSDSGTTNEKLFF.

The J gene is TRBJ1-1, the V gene TRBV6-5, with D possibly being TRBD1 (6 bases). Germline lookup yields CDR1 MNHEY and CDR2 SVGAGI. The V end lost 6 bases, the J end lost 3 bases, and 11 bases lay between the germline ends. This CDR3 contains 13 residues. The CDR3 loop is CASRPQGYTEAFF. The CDR3 DNA follows: TGTGCCAGCAGACCACAGGGATACACTGAAGCTTTCTTT.

This chain connects TRBV10-3 to TRBJ1-2; 12 positions agree with TRBD1. V shed 6 bases and J 4 bases; nucleotides not matched to a gene: 3. The CDR3 length is 14 residues. Germline V CDR1 and CDR2: ENHRY, SYGVKD. CDR3 sequence reads: CAISGTGGVYGYTF. CDR3 sequence (DNA): TGTGCCATCAGCGGGACAGGGGGCGTCTATGGCTACACCTTC.

V is TRBV5-1 and J is TRBJ2-7, with 7 positions matching TRBD1. CDR1 and CDR2 from the germline V gene are SGHRS and YFSETQ. Trimming cost V 2 bases and J 1 base; bases outside gene matches: 3. The CDR3 length is 14 residues. The CDR3 nucleotides are TGCGCCAGCAGCTTCGACAGGGAGTCCTACGAGCAGTACTTC. Its protein is CASSFDRESYEQYF.

The chain has TRBV5-6 and TRBJ2-7, with a weak D call TRBD2 (5 bases). V was pared by 3 bases and J by 2 bases, with 18 bases between. Germline values: CDR1 SGHDT, CDR2 YYEEEE. The CDR3 is 16 residues long. CDR3 nucleotide sequence: TGTGCCAGCAGCTCCCGTGGTAGCGTGATGGCCTACGAGCAGTACTTC. Translation: CASSSRGSVMAYEQYF.

The chain recombines TRBV6-6 with TRBJ1-3, with D unclear. The V end was cut by 2 bases, the J end by 1 base, with 12 bases between. The CDR3 has 16 amino acids. Germline V gene sequence: CDR1 MNHNY, CDR2 SVGAGI (reference sequence). The CDR3 DNA follows: TGTGCCAGCAGTTACCTGTTTTCGGAATCTGGAAACACCATATATTTT. As protein: CASSYLFSESGNTIYF.

This chain connects TRBV9 to TRBJ2-5, with 7 positions matching TRBD2. Germline V gene data show CDR1 as SGDLS and CDR2 as YYNGEE. The CDR3 has 14 residues. Trimming took 4 bases from V and 5 from J; bases not matched to a gene: 8. The CDR3 spells CASSSGLGEETQYF. The DNA of the CDR3 is TGTGCCAGCAGCTCCGGACTAGGTGAGGAGACCCAGTACTTC.

This chain joins TRBV5-6 and TRBJ2-7; D remains ambiguous. Germline CDR1 is SGHDT and CDR2 is YYEEEE. The ends were cut back, 5 bases at V and 3 bases at J, with 6 bases in the middle. This CDR3 is built from 11 residues. The CDR3 region is CASSYYYEQYF. CDR3 in DNA: TGTGCCAGCAGTTACTACTACGAGCAGTACTTC.

The chain recombines TRBV3-1 (or the pseudogene TRBV3-2) with TRBJ2-7; maybe TRBD2 (7 bases). V lost 1 base, J lost 6 bases, and 13 bases lay in between. The CDR3 is made up of 14 amino acids. The V gene's germline CDR1 is LGHDT and CDR2 YNNKEL (reference sequence). As DNA, the CDR3 is TGTGCCAGCAGCCAAGCTACGGGGGGCCTCGAGCAGTACTTC. Amino acid sequence: CASSQATGGLEQYF.

This clone has a handful of counts. V usage is TRBV29-1 and J usage is TRBJ1-3, with D maybe TRBD1 (5 bases). Per germline, CDR1 SQVTM and CDR2 ANQGSEA. The CDR3 is 14 residues long. This chain's CDR3 is CSIQHSAGRNTIYF. The CDR3 region has the DNA TGCAGTATACAACACTCGGCAGGGAGAAACACCATATATTTT. Together with reference TRBV29-1 and TRBJ1-3, the CDR3 gives the full variable domain: SAVISQKPSRDICQRGTSLTIQCQVDSQVTMMFWYRQQPGQSLTLIATANQGSEATYESGFVIDKFPISRPNLTFSTLTVSNMSPEDSSIYLCSIQHSAGRNTIYFGEGSWLTVV.

The J gene is TRBJ1-1, the V gene TRBV12-3 or TRBV12-4, with D possibly being TRBD1 (5 bases). V dropped 6 bases and J dropped 6 bases, with 8 bases sitting between them. The CDR3 is 11 amino acids. This CDR3 reads CASRLTAEAFF. CDR3 nucleotide sequence: TGTGCCAGCAGATTGACAGCTGAAGCTTTCTTT.

The gene calls are TRBV25-1 and TRBJ2-2; 8 bases fit TRBD1. CDR1 MGHDK and CDR2 SYGVNS come from the germline V gene. CDR3 length equals 14 residues. V was pared by 8 bases and J by 3 bases, with 5 bases of the junction left unmatched. CDR3 sequence (DNA): TGTGCCAGCTCCGACAGGGGTGACACCGGGGAGCTGTTTTTT. Its translation is CASSDRGDTGELFF.

The chain recombines TRBV7-2 with TRBJ1-2; D is unresolved. There are 14 residues in the CDR3. The germline gives CDR1 SGHTA, CDR2 FQGNSA. Trimming left V 1 base short and J 2 bases short, with 8 bases between. CDR3 nucleotides: TGTGCCAGCAGCTTAGAGTCGAGGAACTATGGCTACACCTTC. It is translated as CASSLESRNYGYTF. Complete variable domain (other parts from reference TRBV7-2 and TRBJ1-2): GAGVSQSPSNKVTEKGKDVELRCDPISGHTALYWYRQSLGQGLEFLIYFQGNSAPDKSGLPSDRFSAERTGGSVSTLTIQRTQQEDSAVYLCASSLESRNYGYTFGSGTRLTVV.

This clone showed up just once. The chain joins TRBV21-1 to TRBJ2-2; TRBD2 is the table's D call and was not checked against the DNA. TRBV21-1 is marked as a pseudogene. This CDR3 region has 14 residues. CDR3 in amino acids: CASSNPGLAGELFF. DNA of the CDR3: TGTGCCAGCAGCAACCCCGGACTAGCCGGGGAGCTGTTTTTT.

CDR3 DNA: TGTGCCAGCTCAACCGGGACGGGGGCCTACGAGCAGTACTTC. Its protein is CASSTGTGAYEQYF. The rearrangement joins TRBV18 to TRBJ2-7; a weak D match, TRBD2 (6 bases). Between the trimmed V and J ends, which lost 5 bases and 2 bases, there was a span of 13 bases. Germline assignment: CDR1 KGHSH and CDR2 LQKENI. The CDR3 length is 14 residues.

The chain has TRBV10-2 and TRBJ1-6; tentatively, D is TRBD1 (5 bases). The CDR3 is 15 residues long. The germline CDR1 and CDR2 sequences are WSHSY and SAAADI. Trimming removed 9 bases at V and 7 bases at J, with 19 bases between. The CDR3 region has the DNA TGCGCCAGGGGGACGGGATCCAATGGGAATTCACCCCTCCACTTT. It codes for CARGTGSNGNSPLHF.

The CDR3 bases are TGTGCCAGCAGCTTGATGGTAGGGGGTTCACCCCTCCACTTT. Translation gives CASSLMVGGSPLHF. The chain links TRBV5-4 to TRBJ1-6; D is perhaps TRBD1 (6 bases). The CDR3 runs to 14 residues. The germline V and J ends were trimmed by 1 base and 9 bases, with 11 bases remaining between them. CDR1 and CDR2 (germline): SGHNT, YYREEE (reference sequence).

This clone was seen a few times. V usage is TRBV6-5 and J usage is TRBJ2-2; 8 bases align to TRBD2. Germline loops: CDR1 MNHEY, CDR2 SVGAGI. This CDR3 comprises 16 residues. After removal of 0 bases from V and 3 bases from J, the junction contained 3 bases not matched to a gene. DNA for the CDR3: TGTGCCAGCAGTTACTCGACGGGGGGGGACACCGGGGAGCTGTTTTTT. Residues: CASSYSTGGDTGELFF.

The chain uses TRBV6-6 and TRBJ1-2; maybe TRBD1 (5 bases). This CDR3 has 13 amino acids. CDR1 and CDR2 from the germline V gene are MNHNY and SVGAGI (reference sequence). V was shortened by 4 bases and J by 6 bases, with 12 bases between the two germline ends. This CDR3 is CASSSPWGDGYTF. The CDR3 bases are TGTGCCAGCAGTTCCCCCTGGGGGGATGGCTACACCTTC.

The CDR3 reads CASSHGQGGEKLFF. CDR3 nucleotides: TGCGCCAGCAGCCATGGACAGGGGGGAGAAAAACTGTTTTTT. The chain recombines TRBV5-1 with TRBJ1-4; 10 positions agree with TRBD1. CDR1 is SGHRS and CDR2 is YFSETQ in the germline V gene. Trimming took 4 bases from V and 8 from J; bases not matched to a gene: 5. CDR3 length: 14 amino acids.

This chain connects TRBV7-9 to TRBJ2-7; weak D call: TRBD1 (5 bases). The CDR3 runs to 15 residues. The germline V and J ends were trimmed by 1 base and 1 base, with 11 bases remaining between them. The germline gives CDR1 SEHNR, CDR2 FQNEAQ (reference sequence). The CDR3 sequence is CASSLGKGPSYEQYF. In DNA, the CDR3 is TGTGCCAGCAGCTTAGGAAAGGGGCCATCCTACGAGCAGTACTTC.